The following is a TCR beta chain sequence with its context. The antigen is not known. The data are from a study of cytomegalovirus exposure and HLA in healthy donors. About the study: Falling in the Caucasian-associated ancestry cluster were 80% to 85% of under 500 genotyped donors.

A multiplex PCR was run with 60 Vbeta primers and 13 Jbeta primers. TCRdb's copy holds only in-frame clones and misses some; the assay was immunoSEQ multiplex PCR. The table has 110,000 or so clones, about 72% seen once; the top ten hold roughly 5%. Per the germline V gene, CDR1 is SEHNR and CDR2 is FQNEAQ (reference sequence). Trimming cost V 4 bases and J 0 bases; bases outside gene matches: 5. This CDR3 is 16 amino acids long. General study findings and limits: One variant, a missense change in DCLRE1C, was linked in a later analysis to TCR beta V- and J-gene trimming. Published work reported that the classifier diagnosed cytomegalovirus status with high specificity and sensitivity. By HLA locus, TCR association rates varied in a later analysis, with DRB1 showing the most and HLA-C the fewest.

The sequenced sample was PBMCs. The TCR originated in a man in his forties or fifties in good health and CMV-seropositive. The chain employs TRBV7-9 and TRBJ2-7; 11 positions agree with TRBD2. The CDR3 here is CASSSASGGNSYEQYF. The DNA for the CDR3 is TGTGCCAGCAGCTCAGCTAGCGGGGGGAACTCCTACGAGCAGTACTTC.